The present entry profiles one T cell receptor beta chain with its context. Its cognate antigen is unknown. The sample comes from a study of cytomegalovirus exposure and HLA in healthy donors. Overall study results and limits: Altogether, 150 or so TCR beta chains were recorded as cytomegalovirus-associated. Analyzed later, association rates of TCRs varied across HLA loci, with DRB1 most and HLA-C fewest. Presence/absence results assume similar sequencing depth per donor, which may not hold.

In the PCR, 60 Vbeta and 13 Jbeta primers were used. Some clones are missing from TCRdb's copy, which holds only in-frame ones; the method was immunoSEQ multiplex PCR. The profile covers over 110,000 clones, with about 80% appearing a single time and approximately 9.7% taken by the ten largest. Germline lookup yields CDR1 MDHEN and CDR2 SYDVKM. The CDR3 runs to 11 residues. V was trimmed by 7 bases and J by 8 bases, leaving 11 bases between them. The TCR sequence derives from a woman aged 60-75 years in good health and CMV-seropositive. The source material was PBMCs. The V gene is TRBV28, the J gene TRBJ1-2; D not certain. DNA for the CDR3: TGTGCCAGCACCAGTAAGAGGGGCTACACCTTC. As protein: CASTSKRGYTF.